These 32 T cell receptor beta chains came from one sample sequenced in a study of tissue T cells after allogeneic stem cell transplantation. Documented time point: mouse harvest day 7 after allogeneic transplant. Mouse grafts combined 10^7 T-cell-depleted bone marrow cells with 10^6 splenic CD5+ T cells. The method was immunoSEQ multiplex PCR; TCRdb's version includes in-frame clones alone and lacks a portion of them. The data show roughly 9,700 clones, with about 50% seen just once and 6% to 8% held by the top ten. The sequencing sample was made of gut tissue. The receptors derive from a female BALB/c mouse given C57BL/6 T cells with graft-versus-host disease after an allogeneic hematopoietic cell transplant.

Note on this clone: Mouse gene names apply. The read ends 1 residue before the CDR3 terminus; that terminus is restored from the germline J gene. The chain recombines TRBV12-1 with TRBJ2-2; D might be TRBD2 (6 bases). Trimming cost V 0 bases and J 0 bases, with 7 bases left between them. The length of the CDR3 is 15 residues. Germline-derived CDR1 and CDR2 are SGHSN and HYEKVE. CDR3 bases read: TGTGCCAGCTCTCTCGACTGGCCAAACACCGGGCAGCTCTAC. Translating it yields CASSLDWPNTGQLY. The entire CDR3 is CASSLDWPNTGQLYF.

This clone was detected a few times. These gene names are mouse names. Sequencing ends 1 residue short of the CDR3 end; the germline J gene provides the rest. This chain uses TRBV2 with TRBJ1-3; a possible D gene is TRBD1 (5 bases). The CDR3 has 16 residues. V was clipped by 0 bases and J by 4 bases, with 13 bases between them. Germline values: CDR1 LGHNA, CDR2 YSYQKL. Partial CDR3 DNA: TGTGCCAGCAGCCAAGATCGGGGGGGGAGAGGAAATACGCTCTAT. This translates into CASSQDRGGRGNTLY. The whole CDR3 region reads CASSQDRGGRGNTLYF.

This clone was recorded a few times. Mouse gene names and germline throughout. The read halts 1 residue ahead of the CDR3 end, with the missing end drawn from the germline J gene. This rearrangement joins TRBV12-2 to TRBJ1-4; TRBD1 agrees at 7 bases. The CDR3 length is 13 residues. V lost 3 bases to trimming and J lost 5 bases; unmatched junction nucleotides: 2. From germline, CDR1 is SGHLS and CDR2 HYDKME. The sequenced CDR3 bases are TGTGCCAGCTCTTTACAGGGGAACGAAAGATTATTT. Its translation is CASSLQGNERLF. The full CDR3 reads CASSLQGNERLFF.

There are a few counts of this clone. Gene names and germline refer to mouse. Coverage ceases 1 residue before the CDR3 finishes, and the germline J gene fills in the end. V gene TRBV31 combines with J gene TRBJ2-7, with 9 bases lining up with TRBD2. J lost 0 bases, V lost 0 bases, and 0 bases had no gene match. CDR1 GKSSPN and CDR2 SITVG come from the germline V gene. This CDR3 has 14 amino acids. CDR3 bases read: TGTGCCTGGAGTCTGGGACTGGGCTCCTATGAACAGTAC. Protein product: CAWSLGLGSYEQY. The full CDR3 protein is CAWSLGLGSYEQYF.

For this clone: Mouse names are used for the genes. This chain's CDR3 is CASSRQGRGDTQYF. The CDR3 DNA, read in part, is TGTGCTAGCAGTCGACAGGGGCGTGGAGACACCCAGTAC. The genes are TRBV17 and TRBJ2-5; 8 positions match TRBD1. The read ends 1 residue early relative to the CDR3; the germline J gene fills the gap. The germline gives CDR1 MNHDT, CDR2 YYDKIL. Losses at the gene ends were 5 bases for V and 5 bases for J; bases not matched to a gene: 6. The CDR3 length is 14 residues.

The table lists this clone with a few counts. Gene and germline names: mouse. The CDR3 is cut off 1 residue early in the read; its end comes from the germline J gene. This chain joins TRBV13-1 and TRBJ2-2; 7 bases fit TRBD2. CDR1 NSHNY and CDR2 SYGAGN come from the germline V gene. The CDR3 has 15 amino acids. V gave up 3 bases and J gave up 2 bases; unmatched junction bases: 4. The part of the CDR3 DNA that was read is TGTGCCAGCAGTGTGGGGGGAAGGAACACCGGGCAGCTCTAC. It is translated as CASSVGGRNTGQLY. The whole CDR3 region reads CASSVGGRNTGQLYF.

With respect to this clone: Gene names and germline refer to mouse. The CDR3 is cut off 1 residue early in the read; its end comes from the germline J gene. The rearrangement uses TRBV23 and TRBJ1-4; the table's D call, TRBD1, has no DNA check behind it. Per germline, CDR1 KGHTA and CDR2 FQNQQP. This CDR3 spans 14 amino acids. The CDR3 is CSSSPGTSNERLFF. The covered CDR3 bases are TGCTCCAGCAGTCCAGGGACATCCAACGAAAGATTATTT.

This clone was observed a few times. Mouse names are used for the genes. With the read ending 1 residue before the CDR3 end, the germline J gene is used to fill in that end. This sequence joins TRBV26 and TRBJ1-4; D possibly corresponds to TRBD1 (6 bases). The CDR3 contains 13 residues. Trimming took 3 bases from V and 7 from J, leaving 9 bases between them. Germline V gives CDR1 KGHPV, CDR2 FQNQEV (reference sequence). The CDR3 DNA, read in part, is TGTGCCAGCAGTCTCGGGGGCAGCGAAAGATTATTT. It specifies CASSLGGSERLF. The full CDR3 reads CASSLGGSERLFF.

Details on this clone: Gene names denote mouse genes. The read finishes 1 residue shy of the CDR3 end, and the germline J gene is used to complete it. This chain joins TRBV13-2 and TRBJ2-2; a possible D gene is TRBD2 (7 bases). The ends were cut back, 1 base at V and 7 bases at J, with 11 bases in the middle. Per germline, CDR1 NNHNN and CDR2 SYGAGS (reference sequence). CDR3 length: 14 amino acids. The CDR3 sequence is CASGDRGAGGQLYF. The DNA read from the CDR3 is TGTGCCAGCGGTGATCGGGGGGCAGGCGGGCAGCTCTAC.

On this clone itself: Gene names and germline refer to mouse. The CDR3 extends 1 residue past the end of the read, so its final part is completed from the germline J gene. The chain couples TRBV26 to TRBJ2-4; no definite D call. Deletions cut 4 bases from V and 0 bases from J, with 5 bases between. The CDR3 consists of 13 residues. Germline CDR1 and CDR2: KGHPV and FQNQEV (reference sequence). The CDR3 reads CASSQGSQNTLYF. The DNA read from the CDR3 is TGTGCCAGCAGTCAGGGAAGTCAAAACACCTTGTAC.

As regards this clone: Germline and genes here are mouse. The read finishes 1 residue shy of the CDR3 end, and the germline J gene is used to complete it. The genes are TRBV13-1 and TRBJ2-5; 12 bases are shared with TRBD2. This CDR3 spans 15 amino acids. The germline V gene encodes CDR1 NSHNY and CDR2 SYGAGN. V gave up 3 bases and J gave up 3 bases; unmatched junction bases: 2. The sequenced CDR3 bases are TGTGCCAGCAGTGGGACTGGGGGGGGTCAAGACACCCAGTAC. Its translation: CASSGTGGGQDTQY. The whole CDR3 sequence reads CASSGTGGGQDTQYF.

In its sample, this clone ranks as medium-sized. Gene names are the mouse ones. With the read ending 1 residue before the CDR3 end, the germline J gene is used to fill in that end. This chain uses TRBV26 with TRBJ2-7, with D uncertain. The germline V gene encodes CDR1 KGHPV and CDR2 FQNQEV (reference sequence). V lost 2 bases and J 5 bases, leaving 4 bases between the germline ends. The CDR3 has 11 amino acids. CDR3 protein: CASSLRDEQYF. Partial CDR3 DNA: TGTGCCAGCAGTCTGAGGGATGAACAGTAC.

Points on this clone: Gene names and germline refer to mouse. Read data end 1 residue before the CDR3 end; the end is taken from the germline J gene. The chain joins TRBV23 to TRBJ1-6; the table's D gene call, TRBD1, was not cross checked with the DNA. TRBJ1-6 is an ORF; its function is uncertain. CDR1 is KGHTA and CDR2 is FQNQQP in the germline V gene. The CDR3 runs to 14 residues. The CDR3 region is CSSSQTGFNSPLYF. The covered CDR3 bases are TGCTCCAGCAGTCAAACAGGGTTTAATTCGCCCCTCTAC.

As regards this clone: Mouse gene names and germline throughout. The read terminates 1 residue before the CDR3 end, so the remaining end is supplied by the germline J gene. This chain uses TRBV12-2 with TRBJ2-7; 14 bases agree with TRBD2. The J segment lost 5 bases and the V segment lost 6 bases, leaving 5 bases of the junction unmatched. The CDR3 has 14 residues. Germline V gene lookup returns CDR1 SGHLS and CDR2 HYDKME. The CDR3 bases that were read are TGTGCCAGCAGGGACTGGGGGGGCGCGGATGAACAGTAC. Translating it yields CASRDWGGADEQY. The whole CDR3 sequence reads CASRDWGGADEQYF.

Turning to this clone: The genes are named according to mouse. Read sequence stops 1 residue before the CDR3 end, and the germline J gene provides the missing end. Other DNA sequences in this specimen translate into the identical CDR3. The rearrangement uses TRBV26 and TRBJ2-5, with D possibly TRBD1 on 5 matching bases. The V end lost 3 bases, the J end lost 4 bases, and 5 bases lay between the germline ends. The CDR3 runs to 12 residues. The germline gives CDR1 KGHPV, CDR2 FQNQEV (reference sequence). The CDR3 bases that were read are TGTGCCAGCAGTCTAGGGGAAGACACCCAGTAC. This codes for CASSLGEDTQY. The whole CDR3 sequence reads CASSLGEDTQYF. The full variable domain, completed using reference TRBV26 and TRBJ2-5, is NSKVIQTPRYLVKGQGQKAKMRCIPEKGHPVVFWYQQNKNNEFKFLINFQNQEVLQQIDMTEKRFSAECPSNSPCSLEIQSSEAGDSALYLCASSLGEDTQYFGPGTRLLVL.

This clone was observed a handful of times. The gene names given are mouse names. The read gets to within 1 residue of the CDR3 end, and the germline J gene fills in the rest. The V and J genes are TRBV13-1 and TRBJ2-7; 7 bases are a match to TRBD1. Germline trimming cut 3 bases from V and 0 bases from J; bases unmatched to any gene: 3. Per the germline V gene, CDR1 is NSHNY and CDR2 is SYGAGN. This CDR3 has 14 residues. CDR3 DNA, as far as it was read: TGTGCCAGCAGTGCCTCAGGGGGCTCCTATGAACAGTAC. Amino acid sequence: CASSASGGSYEQY. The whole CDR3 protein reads CASSASGGSYEQYF.

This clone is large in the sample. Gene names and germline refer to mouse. The covered CDR3 bases are TGTGCCAGCGGTGATTACACCGGGCAGCTCTAC. It translates to CASGDYTGQLY. The CDR3 reads in full as CASGDYTGQLYF. The V gene is TRBV13-2, the J gene TRBJ2-2; no clear D gene. The sequence runs out 1 residue before the end of the CDR3; the remainder is reconstructed from the germline J gene. V was trimmed by 1 base and J by 3 bases, leaving 1 base between them. CDR1 NNHNN and CDR2 SYGAGS come from the germline V gene (reference sequence). This CDR3 has 12 amino acids.

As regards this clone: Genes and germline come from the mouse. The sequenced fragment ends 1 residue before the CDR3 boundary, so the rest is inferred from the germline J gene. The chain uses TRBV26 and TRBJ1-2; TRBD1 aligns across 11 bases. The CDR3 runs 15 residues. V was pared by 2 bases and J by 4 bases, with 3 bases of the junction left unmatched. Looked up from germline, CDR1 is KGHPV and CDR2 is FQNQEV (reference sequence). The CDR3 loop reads CASSLPGTGGSDYTF. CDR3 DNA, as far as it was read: TGTGCCAGCAGTCTGCCGGGGACAGGGGGCTCCGACTACACC.

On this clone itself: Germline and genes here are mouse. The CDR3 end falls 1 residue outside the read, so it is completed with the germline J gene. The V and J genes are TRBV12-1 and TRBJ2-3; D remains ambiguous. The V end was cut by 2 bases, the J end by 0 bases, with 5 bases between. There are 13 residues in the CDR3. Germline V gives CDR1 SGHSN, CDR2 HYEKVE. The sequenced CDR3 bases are TGTGCCAGCTCTCCCGGTAGTGCAGAAACGCTGTAT. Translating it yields CASSPGSAETLY. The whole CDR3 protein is CASSPGSAETLYF.

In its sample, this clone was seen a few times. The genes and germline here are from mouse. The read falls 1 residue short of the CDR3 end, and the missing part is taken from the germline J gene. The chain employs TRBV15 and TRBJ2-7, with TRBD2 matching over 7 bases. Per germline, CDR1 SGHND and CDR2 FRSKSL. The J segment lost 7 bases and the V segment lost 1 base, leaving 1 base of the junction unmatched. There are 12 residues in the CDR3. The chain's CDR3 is CASSLDWGEQYF. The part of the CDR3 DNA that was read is TGTGCCAGCAGTTTAGACTGGGGAGAACAGTAC.

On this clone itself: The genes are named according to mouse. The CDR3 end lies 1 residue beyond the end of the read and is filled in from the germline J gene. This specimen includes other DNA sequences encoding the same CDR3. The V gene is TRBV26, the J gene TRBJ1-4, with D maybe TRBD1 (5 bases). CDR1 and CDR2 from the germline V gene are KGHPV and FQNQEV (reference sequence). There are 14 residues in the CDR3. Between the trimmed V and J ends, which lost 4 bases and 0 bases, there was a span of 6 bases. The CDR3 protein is CASSPTVSNERLFF. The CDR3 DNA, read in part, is TGTGCCAGCAGTCCGACAGTTTCCAACGAAAGATTATTT.

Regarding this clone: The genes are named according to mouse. The sequenced CDR3 bases are TGTGCCAGCAGTCCGACTGGGCATAGTGCAGAAACGCTGTAT. Protein: CASSPTGHSAETLY. The CDR3 in its entirety is CASSPTGHSAETLYF. The V call is TRBV26, the J call TRBJ2-3; 7 positions match TRBD2. Sequencing ends 1 residue short of the CDR3 end; the germline J gene provides the rest. V was clipped by 4 bases and J by 0 bases; unmatched bases: 4. The length of the CDR3 is 15 residues. Germline values: CDR1 KGHPV, CDR2 FQNQEV (reference sequence).

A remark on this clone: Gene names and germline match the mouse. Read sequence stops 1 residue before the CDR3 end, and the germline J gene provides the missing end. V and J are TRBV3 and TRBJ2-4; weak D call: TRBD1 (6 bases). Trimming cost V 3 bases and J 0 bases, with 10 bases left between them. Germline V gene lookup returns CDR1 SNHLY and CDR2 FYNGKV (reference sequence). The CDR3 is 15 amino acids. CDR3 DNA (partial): TGTGCCAGCAGCTTTTTAGGGGGTAGTCAAAACACCTTGTAC. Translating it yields CASSFLGGSQNTLY. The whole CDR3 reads CASSFLGGSQNTLYF.

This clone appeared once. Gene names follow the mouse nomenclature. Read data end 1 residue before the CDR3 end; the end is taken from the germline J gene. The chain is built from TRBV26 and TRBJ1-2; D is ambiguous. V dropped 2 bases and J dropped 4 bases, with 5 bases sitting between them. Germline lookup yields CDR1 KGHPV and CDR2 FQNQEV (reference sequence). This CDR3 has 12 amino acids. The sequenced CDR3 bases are TGTGCCAGCAGTCTGGAGGGCTCCGACTACACC. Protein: CASSLEGSDYT. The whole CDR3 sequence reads CASSLEGSDYTF.

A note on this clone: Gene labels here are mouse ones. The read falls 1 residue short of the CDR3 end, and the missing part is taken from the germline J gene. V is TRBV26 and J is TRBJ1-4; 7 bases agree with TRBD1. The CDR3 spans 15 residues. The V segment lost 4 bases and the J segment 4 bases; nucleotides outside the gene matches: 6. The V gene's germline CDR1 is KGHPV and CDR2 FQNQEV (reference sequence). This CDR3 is CASSPDRARNERLFF. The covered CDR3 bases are TGTGCCAGCAGTCCAGACAGGGCCCGCAACGAAAGATTATTT.

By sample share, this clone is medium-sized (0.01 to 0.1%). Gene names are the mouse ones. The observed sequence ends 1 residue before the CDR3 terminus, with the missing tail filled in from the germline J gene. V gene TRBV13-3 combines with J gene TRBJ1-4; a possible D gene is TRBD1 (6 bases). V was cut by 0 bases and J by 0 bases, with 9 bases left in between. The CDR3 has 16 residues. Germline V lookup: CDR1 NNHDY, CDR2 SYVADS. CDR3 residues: CASSDGDKFSNERLFF. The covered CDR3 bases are TGTGCCAGCAGTGATGGGGACAAATTTTCCAACGAAAGATTATTT.

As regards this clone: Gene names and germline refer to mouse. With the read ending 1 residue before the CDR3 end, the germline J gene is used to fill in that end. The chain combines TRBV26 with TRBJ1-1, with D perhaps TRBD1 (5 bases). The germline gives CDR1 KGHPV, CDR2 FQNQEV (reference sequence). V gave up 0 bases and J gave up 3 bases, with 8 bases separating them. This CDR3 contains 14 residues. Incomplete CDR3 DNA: TGTGCCAGCAGTCTGTCGGGGCTGGACACAGAAGTCTTC. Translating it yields CASSLSGLDTEVF. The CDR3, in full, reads CASSLSGLDTEVFF.

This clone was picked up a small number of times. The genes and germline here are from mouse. The CDR3 sequence is CASSFDSNERLFF. The CDR3 DNA, read in part, is TGTGCAAGCAGCTTTGATTCCAACGAAAGATTATTT. J is TRBJ1-4 and V is TRBV16; D remains unclear. The CDR3 end falls 1 residue outside the read, so it is completed with the germline J gene. The V end lost 3 bases, the J end lost 1 base, and 3 bases lay between the germline ends. There are 13 residues in the CDR3. The germline gives CDR1 SGHSA, CDR2 FRNQAP.

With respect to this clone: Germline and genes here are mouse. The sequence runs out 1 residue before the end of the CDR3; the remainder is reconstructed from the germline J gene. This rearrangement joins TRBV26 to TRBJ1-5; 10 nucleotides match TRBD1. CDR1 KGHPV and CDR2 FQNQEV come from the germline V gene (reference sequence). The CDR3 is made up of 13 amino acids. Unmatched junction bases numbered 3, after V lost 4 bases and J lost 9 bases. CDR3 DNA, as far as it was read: TGTGCCAGCAGTCCTGACAGGGGGCTGGCTCCGCTT. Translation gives CASSPDRGLAPL. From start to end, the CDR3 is CASSPDRGLAPLF.

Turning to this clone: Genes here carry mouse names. This CDR3 is CASGDAGGFDTQYF. The DNA read from the CDR3 is TGTGCCAGCGGTGATGCAGGGGGCTTTGACACCCAGTAC. The chain links TRBV13-2 to TRBJ2-5; 8 nucleotides match TRBD1. The DNA ends 1 residue before the CDR3 does, and the rest of the CDR3 is filled in from the germline J gene. The CDR3 has 14 residues. After removal of 0 bases from V and 6 bases from J, the junction contained 3 bases not matched to a gene. Germline values: CDR1 NNHNN, CDR2 SYGAGS (reference sequence).

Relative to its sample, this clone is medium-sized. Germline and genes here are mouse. CDR3 region: CASSDVDWGYEQYF. Partial CDR3 DNA: TGTGCCAGCAGTGATGTGGACTGGGGGTATGAACAGTAC. The chain combines TRBV13-1 with TRBJ2-7; 10 bases are shared with TRBD2. Read coverage stops 1 residue before the CDR3 terminus; the germline J gene supplies the remainder. Unmatched junction bases numbered 1, after V lost 0 bases and J lost 4 bases. Germline lookup yields CDR1 NSHNY and CDR2 SYGAGN. This CDR3 contains 14 residues.

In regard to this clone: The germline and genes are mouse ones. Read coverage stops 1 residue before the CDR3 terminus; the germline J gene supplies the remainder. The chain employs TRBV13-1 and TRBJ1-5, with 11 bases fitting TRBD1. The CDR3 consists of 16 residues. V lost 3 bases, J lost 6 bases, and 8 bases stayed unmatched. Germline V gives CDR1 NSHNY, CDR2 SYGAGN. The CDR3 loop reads CASSASRDRGSQAPLF. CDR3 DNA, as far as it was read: TGTGCCAGCAGTGCCTCCCGGGACAGGGGGAGCCAGGCTCCGCTT.